One and the same sample provided the 8 T cell receptor beta chains below, sequenced in a study of blood T cell repertoires in COVID-19. The assay was immunoSEQ multiplex PCR, and TCRdb's table has in-frame clones only and misses some. Found here are about 18,000 clones, 80% of them singletons; the top ten hold approximately 10%. Source material: peripheral blood. The receptors originated from a man older than 75 with acute or convalescent COVID-19.

The chain uses TRBV24-1 and TRBJ2-5, with 9 positions matching TRBD1. The CDR3 loop spans 16 amino acids. The V segment lost 4 bases and the J segment 4 bases; nucleotides outside the gene matches: 9. Germline CDR1 KGHDR, CDR2 SFDVKD. This CDR3 reads CATSDPGQGSTETQYF. The CDR3 nucleotides read TGTGCCACCAGTGACCCGGGACAGGGTTCAACAGAGACCCAGTACTTC.

This chain links TRBV7-2 with TRBJ2-7; 10 bases fit TRBD1. The J segment lost 10 bases and the V segment lost 4 bases, leaving 4 bases of the junction unmatched. CDR3 size: 12 residues. CDR1 and CDR2 (germline): SGHTA, FQGNSA. The CDR3 region has the DNA TGTGCCAGCAGCTCGGACAGGGGGGAACAGTACTTC. This encodes CASSSDRGEQYF.

The rearrangement links TRBV18 to TRBJ1-6; 9 nucleotides align to TRBD1. The trim removed 3 bases at V and 7 bases at J, leaving 7 bases unmatched. This CDR3 has 16 amino acids. The germline V gene encodes CDR1 KGHSH and CDR2 LQKENI. CDR3 in DNA: TGTGCCAGCTCACCTACGGGACAGGGCGGGAATTCACCCCTCCACTTT. It specifies CASSPTGQGGNSPLHF.

V gene TRBV18 combines with J gene TRBJ1-5; 10 bases fit TRBD1. Germline V lookup: CDR1 KGHSH, CDR2 LQKENI. The CDR3 length is 16 residues. Trimming at V came to 5 bases and at J to 0 bases, leaving 4 bases not matched to a gene. The CDR3 coding sequence is TGTGCCAGCTCATCCGGGACAGGGGCTAGCAATCAGCCCCAGCATTTT. It specifies CASSSGTGASNQPQHF.

The chain links TRBV7-2 to TRBJ1-1, with D hard to call. The germline gives CDR1 SGHTA, CDR2 FQGNSA. The length of the CDR3 is 13 residues. V was trimmed by 6 bases and J by 2 bases, leaving 10 bases between them. The CDR3 coding sequence is TGTGCCAGCAGTTACGACACTAACACTGAAGCTTTCTTT. Its protein is CASSYDTNTEAFF.

The genes are TRBV5-8 and TRBJ2-3; no definite D call. Trimming took off 0 bases at V and 2 bases at J, with 10 bases between the two ends. This CDR3 is built from 15 residues. Per germline, CDR1 SGHTS and CDR2 YDEGEE. Written as DNA, the CDR3 is TGTGCCAGCAGCTTGGCTACGACATCCACAGATACGCAGTATTTT. Its protein product is CASSLATTSTDTQYF.

The chain carries TRBV6-1 and TRBJ2-7; 8 bases map to TRBD1. The CDR3 has 15 amino acids. Germline CDR1 MNHNS, CDR2 SASEGT. J lost 3 bases, V lost 2 bases, and 6 bases had no gene match. As DNA, the CDR3 is TGTGCCAGCAGTGAACCGGGACAGGTTAACTACGAGCAGTACTTC. Its translation is CASSEPGQVNYEQYF.

This chain uses TRBV20-1 with TRBJ2-7, with 10 bases identical to TRBD2. V gave up 3 bases and J gave up 3 bases; unmatched junction bases: 5. The CDR3 has 14 amino acids. Germline assignment: CDR1 DFQATT and CDR2 SNEGSKA (reference sequence). In DNA form, the CDR3 reads TGCAGTGCTAGTAGGACTAGCGGAAACTACGAGCAGTACTTC. It is translated as CSASRTSGNYEQYF.